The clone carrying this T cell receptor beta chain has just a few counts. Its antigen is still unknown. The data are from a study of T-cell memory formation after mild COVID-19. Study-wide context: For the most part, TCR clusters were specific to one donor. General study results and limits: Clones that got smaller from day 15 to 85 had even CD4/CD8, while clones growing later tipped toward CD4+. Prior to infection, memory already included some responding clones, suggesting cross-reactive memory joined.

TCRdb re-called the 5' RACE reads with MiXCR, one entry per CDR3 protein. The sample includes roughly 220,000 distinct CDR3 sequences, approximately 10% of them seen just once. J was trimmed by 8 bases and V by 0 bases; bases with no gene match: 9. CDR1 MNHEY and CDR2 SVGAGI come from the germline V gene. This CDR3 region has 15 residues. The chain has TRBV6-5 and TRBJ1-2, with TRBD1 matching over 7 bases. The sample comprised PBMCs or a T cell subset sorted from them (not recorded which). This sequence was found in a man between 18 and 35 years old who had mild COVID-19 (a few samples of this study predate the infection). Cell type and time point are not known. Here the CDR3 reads CASSYSASGGRGYTF. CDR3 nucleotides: TGTGCCAGCAGTTACTCGGCGTCAGGGGGACGGGGCTACACCTTC.